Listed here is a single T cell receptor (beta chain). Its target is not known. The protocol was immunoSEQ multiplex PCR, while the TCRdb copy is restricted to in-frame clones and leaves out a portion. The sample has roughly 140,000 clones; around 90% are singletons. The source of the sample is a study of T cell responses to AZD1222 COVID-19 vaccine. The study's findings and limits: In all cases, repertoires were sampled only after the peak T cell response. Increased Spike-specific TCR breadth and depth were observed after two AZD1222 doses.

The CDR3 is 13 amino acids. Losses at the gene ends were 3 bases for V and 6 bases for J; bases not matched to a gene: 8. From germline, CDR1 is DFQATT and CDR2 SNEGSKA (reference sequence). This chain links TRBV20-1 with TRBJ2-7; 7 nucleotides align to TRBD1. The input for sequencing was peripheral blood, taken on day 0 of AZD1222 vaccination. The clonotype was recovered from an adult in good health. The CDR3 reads CSASRLRGIEQYF. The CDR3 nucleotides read TGCAGTGCTAGTCGCCTCAGGGGGATCGAGCAGTACTTC.